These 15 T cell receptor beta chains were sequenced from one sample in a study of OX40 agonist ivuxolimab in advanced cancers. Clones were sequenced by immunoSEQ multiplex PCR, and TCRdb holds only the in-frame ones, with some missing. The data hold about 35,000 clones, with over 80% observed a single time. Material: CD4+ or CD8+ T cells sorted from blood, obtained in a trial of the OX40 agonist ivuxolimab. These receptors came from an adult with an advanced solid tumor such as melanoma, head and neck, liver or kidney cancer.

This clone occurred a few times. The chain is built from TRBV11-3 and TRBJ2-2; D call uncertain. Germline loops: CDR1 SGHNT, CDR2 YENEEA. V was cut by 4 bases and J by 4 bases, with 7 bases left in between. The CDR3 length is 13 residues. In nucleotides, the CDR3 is TGTGCCAGCAGCTCCGGACCCACCGGGGAGCTGTTTTTT. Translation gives CASSSGPTGELFF.

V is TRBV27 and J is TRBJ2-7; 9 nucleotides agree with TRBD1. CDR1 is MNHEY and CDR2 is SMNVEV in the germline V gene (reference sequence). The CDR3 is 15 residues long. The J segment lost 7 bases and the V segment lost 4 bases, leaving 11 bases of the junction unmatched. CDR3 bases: TGTGCCAGCAGTTGGCCGGGACAGGGATTTCGGGAGCAGTACTTC. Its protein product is CASSWPGQGFREQYF.

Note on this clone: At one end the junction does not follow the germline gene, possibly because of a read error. The CDR3 loop is CANSGGSSYEQYF. CDR3 DNA sequence: TGTGCCAACAGTGGGGGGAGCTCCTACGAGCAGTACTTC. The J gene is TRBJ2-7, the V gene TRBV2, with a possible D match to TRBD2 (6 bases). Per the germline V gene, CDR1 is SNHLY and CDR2 is FYNNEI. The CDR3 consists of 13 residues.

CDR3 DNA sequence: TGTGCCAGCAGCTTCGCCGGGACTAGCGGGAGTCGGGAGCAGTTCTTC. It encodes CASSFAGTSGSREQFF. J is TRBJ2-1 and V is TRBV5-4, with 14 bases aligning to TRBD2. Germline V gene lookup returns CDR1 SGHNT and CDR2 YYREEE (reference sequence). With V trimmed by 2 bases and J by 10 bases, 8 bases remained unmatched. This CDR3 is 16 amino acids long.

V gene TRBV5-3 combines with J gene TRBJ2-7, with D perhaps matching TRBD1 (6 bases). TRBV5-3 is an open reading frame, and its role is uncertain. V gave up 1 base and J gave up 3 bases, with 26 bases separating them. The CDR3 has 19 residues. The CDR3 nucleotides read TGTGCCAGAAGCTTGTACCCGACAGGCTCCGGCGACTCGCACTACGAGCAGTACTTC. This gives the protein CARSLYPTGSGDSHYEQYF.

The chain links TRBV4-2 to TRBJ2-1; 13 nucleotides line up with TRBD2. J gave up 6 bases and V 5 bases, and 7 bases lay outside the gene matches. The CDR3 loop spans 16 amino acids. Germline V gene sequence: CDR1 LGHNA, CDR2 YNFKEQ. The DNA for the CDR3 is TGTGCCAGCAGCGATCGCACTAGCGGGGGGGCCAATGAGCAGTTCTTC. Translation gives CASSDRTSGGANEQFF.

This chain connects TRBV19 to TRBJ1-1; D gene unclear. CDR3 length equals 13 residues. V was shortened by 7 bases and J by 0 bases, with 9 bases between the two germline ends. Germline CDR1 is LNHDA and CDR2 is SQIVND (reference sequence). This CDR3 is CASTLTLNTEAFF. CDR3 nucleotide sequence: TGTGCCAGTACATTAACGTTGAACACTGAAGCTTTCTTT.

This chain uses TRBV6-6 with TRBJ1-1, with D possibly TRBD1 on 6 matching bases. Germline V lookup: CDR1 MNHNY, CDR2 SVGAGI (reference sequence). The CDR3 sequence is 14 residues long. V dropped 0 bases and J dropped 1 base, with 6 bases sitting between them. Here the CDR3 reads CASSYSDRNTEAFF. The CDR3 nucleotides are TGTGCCAGCAGTTACTCGGACAGGAACACTGAAGCTTTCTTT.

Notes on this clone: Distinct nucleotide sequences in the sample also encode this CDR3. The CDR3 DNA follows: TGCGCCAGCAGTTCAGCGGGAGGGTACAATGAGCAGTTCTTC. This gives the protein CASSSAGGYNEQFF. The rearrangement joins TRBV5-1 to TRBJ2-1; 10 bases align to TRBD2. The V gene's germline CDR1 is SGHRS and CDR2 YFSETQ. Trimming removed 5 bases from V and 4 bases from J; junction bases left unmatched: 3. This CDR3 contains 14 residues.

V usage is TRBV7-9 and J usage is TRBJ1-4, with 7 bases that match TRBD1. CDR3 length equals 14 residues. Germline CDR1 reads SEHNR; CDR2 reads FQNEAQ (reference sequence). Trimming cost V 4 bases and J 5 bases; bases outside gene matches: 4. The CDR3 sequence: CASSSGGGNEKLFF. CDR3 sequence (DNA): TGTGCCAGCAGCTCAGGGGGTGGAAATGAAAAACTGTTTTTT. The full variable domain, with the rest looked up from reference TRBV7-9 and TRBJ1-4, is DTGVSQNPRHKITKRGQNVTFRCDPISEHNRLYWYRQTLGQGPEFLTYFQNEAQLEKSRLLSDRFSAERPKGSFSTLEIQRTEQGDSAMYLCASSSGGGNEKLFFGSGTQLSVL.

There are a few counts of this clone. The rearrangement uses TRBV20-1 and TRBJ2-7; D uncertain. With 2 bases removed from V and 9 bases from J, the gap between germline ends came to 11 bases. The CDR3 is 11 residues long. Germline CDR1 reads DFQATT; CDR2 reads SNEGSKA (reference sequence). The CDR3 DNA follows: TGCAGTGCTAGATCCCTAGTCGGGCAGTACTTC. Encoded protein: CSARSLVGQYF.

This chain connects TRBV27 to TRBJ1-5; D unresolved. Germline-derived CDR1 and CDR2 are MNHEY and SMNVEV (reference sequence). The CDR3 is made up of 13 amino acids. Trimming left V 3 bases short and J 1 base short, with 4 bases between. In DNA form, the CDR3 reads TGTGCCAGCAGTTTGTGGAGCAATCAGCCCCAGCATTTT. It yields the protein CASSLWSNQPQHF.

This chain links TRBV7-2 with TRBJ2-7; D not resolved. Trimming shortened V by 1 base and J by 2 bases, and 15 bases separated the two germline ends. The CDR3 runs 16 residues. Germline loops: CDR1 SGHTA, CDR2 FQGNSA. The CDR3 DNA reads TGTGCCAGCAGCTTAGATTCGAGGATGAACGCCTACGAGCAGTACTTC. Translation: CASSLDSRMNAYEQYF.

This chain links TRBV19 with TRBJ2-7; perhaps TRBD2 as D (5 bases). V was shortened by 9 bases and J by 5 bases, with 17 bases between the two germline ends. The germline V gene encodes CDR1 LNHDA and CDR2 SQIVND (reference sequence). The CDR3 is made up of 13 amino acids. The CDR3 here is CASRTGWGDEQYF. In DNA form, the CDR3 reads TGTGCCAGCCGAACCGGGTGGGGAGACGAGCAGTACTTC.

The CDR3 here is CAWSSGGRETQYF. DNA of the CDR3: TGTGCCTGGAGTTCTGGGGGTAGGGAGACCCAGTACTTC. This rearrangement joins TRBV30 to TRBJ2-5; perhaps D is TRBD1 or TRBD2 (5 bases each). This CDR3 has 13 amino acids. CDR1 is GTSNPN, CDR2 SVGIG, per germline (reference sequence). Trimming removed 2 bases from V and 5 bases from J, with 12 bases in between.